This entry describes one T cell receptor (beta chain). These data originate in a study of blood T cell repertoires in COVID-19. For the study at large: Acute and convalescent COVID-19 specimens originated in the United States, Italy and Spain. In each case, the material was cDNA or gDNA derived from T cells, B-cell-depleted T cells, or PBMCs.

Source study methods: Reference gene primer amplification yielded estimated nucleated cell counts. The data were produced by immunoSEQ multiplex PCR, yet TCRdb's version contains in-frame clones alone and is incomplete. That table gives V, J and clone size, and the DNA gave D and trimming. The repertoire holds over 100,000 clones, with roughly 85% as singletons. Specimen: peripheral blood. The clonotype comes from a man aged 40-49 years with acute or convalescent COVID-19.

The CDR3 reads CASTTRGTAVFNEQFF. CDR3 sequence (DNA): TGTGCCAGCACCACACGAGGGACAGCCGTATTCAATGAGCAGTTCTTC. The rearrangement joins TRBV6-4 to TRBJ2-1; TRBD1 matches 7 bases. V was pared by 7 bases and J by 6 bases, with 15 bases of the junction left unmatched. Looked up from germline, CDR1 is MRHNA and CDR2 is SNTAGT. This CDR3 contains 16 residues.